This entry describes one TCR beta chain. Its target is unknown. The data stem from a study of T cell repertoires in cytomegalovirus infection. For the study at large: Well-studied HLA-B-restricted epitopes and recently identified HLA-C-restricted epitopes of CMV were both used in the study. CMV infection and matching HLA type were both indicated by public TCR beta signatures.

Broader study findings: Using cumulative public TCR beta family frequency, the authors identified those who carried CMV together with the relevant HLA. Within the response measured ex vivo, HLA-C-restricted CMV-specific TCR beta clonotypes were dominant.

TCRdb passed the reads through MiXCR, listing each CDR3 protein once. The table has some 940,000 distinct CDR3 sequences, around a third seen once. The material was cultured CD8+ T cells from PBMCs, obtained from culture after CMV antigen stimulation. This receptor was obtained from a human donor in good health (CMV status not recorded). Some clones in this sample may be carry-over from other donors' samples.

The CDR3 coding sequence is TGTGCCACTCACCAGCGCAGCACTGGGGGCAATCAGCCCCAGCATTTT. Translated, it gives CATHQRSTGGNQPQHF. The chain has TRBV24-1 and TRBJ1-5; D is unresolved. The V gene's germline CDR1 is KGHDR and CDR2 SFDVKD. V was shortened by 10 bases and J by 2 bases, with 20 bases between the two germline ends. There are 16 residues in the CDR3.